This TCR beta chain was observed in a study of blood T cell repertoires in COVID-19. The CDR3 runs 15 residues. Germline V lookup: CDR1 WNHNN, CDR2 SYGVQD (reference sequence). The V segment lost 2 bases and the J segment 5 bases; nucleotides outside the gene matches: 5. Some clones are missing from TCRdb's copy, which holds only in-frame ones; the method was immunoSEQ multiplex PCR. Of 100,000 to 150,000 clones in the sample, around 80% are singletons; the top ten hold about 2.4%. Adults between roughly 18 and 90 years of age took part from 24 US areas. This rearrangement joins TRBV10-1 to TRBJ2-5, with TRBD2 matching over 10 bases. Sequencing input: PBMCs or T cells enriched from blood (not recorded which). The TCR comes from a man aged 40-50 years with acute COVID-19. CDR3 bases: TGCGCCAGCAGTGAGGCTAGCGGGGGTAGGGAGACCCAGTACTTC. Its protein is CASSEASGGRETQYF.